The TCR beta chain described here comes from a study of shared clonotypes between healthy human individuals. Points from the study as a whole: Non-shared clonotypes showed lower generation probabilities than clonotypes common to all four donors.

As concerns this clone: The antigen is not known.

Selected positively for CCR7 and CD45RO-negative, naive CD8 cells excluded terminally differentiated effector memory CD45RA+ cells. Researchers divided each subset's genomic DNA evenly across several immunoSEQ plates. In the sorted-subset replicate PCRs, around 200 ng DNA, 25,000 to 35,000 T cell genomes, was used. Produced via immunoSEQ multiplex PCR; TCRdb's table is partial and in-frame only. This sample has 1.5 million to 2.5 million clones, with just under 95% found just once. Input material: naive CD8+ T cells sorted from blood. This receptor was taken from a man younger than 35 in good health.

The CDR3 loop reads CASSLPDLNGTQYF. The CDR3 DNA follows: TGTGCCAGCAGTTTACCCGACCTTAATGGGACCCAGTACTTC. The chain combines TRBV27 with TRBJ2-5; D is unresolved. Germline assignment: CDR1 MNHEY and CDR2 SMNVEV (reference sequence). The CDR3 has 14 residues. The V end lost 2 bases, the J end lost 7 bases, and 14 bases lay between the germline ends.